Shown below are 15 T cell receptor beta chains from a single sample sequenced in a study of identical twins. Via MiXCR, TCRdb re-called the 5' RACE reads, giving one row per CDR3 protein. This table has about 810,000 distinct CDR3 sequences, more than 9% appearing once. The sample was also linked to a second study, of yellow fever vaccine responses in identical twins.

Sequenced input: PBMCs. These receptors all come from a woman between 18 and 30 years old in good health.

In this sample, this clonotype turned up a few times. The V call is TRBV20-1, the J call TRBJ2-3; 8 bases map to TRBD1. Losses at the gene ends were 2 bases for V and 2 bases for J; bases not matched to a gene: 6. This CDR3 comprises 15 residues. Germline V CDR1 and CDR2: DFQATT, SNEGSKA (reference sequence). This CDR3 is CSARSWTGTTDTQYF. Written as DNA, the CDR3 is TGCAGTGCTAGATCTTGGACAGGGACCACAGATACGCAGTATTTT.

This clonotype was detected many times. The rearrangement uses TRBV2 and TRBJ1-1; unclear D gene. V lost 10 bases, J lost 0 bases, and 12 bases lay in between. The CDR3 is 13 amino acids. CDR1 is SNHLY, CDR2 FYNNEI, per germline. This chain's CDR3 is CATRLRVNTEAFF. The DNA of the CDR3 is TGTGCCACCCGGCTTAGGGTGAACACTGAAGCTTTCTTT.

The chain combines TRBV6-6 with TRBJ1-1, with D unresolved. The germline V gene encodes CDR1 MNHNY and CDR2 SVGAGI (reference sequence). The ends were cut back, 5 bases at V and 8 bases at J, with 15 bases in the middle. There are 13 residues in the CDR3. CDR3 loop: CASSPQPSTEAFF. In DNA form, the CDR3 reads TGTGCCAGCAGTCCCCAGCCTTCCACCGAAGCTTTCTTT.

The sample holds a few counts of this clonotype. The chain couples TRBV6-5 to TRBJ1-1; D is unclear. Germline CDR1 reads MNHEY; CDR2 reads SVGAGI. Trimming shortened V by 2 bases and J by 4 bases, and 8 bases separated the two germline ends. The CDR3 contains 13 residues. The CDR3 region is CASSYGWGTEAFF. CDR3 DNA: TGTGCCAGCAGTTACGGTTGGGGCACTGAAGCTTTCTTT.

This CDR3 reads CSVELAVRNEQFF. The CDR3 region has the DNA TGCAGCGTTGAACTAGCGGTGCGCAATGAGCAGTTCTTC. The chain couples TRBV29-1 to TRBJ2-1; 7 nucleotides line up with TRBD2. Germline V lookup: CDR1 SQVTM, CDR2 ANQGSEA. The CDR3 length is 13 residues. After removal of 2 bases from V and 6 bases from J, the junction contained 4 bases not matched to a gene.

This clonotype was observed many times. V is TRBV24-1 and J is TRBJ2-1; 12 bases agree with TRBD2. Germline CDR1 KGHDR, CDR2 SFDVKD. The CDR3 covers 15 residues. With 2 bases clipped from V and 8 bases from J, the junction kept 3 bases outside the gene matches. CDR3 sequence: CATSDSSGRDDEQFF. CDR3 bases: TGTGCCACCAGTGATTCTAGCGGGAGGGACGATGAGCAGTTCTTC.

The chain recombines TRBV4-1 with TRBJ1-5; D is possibly TRBD1 (5 bases). Germline V gives CDR1 MGHRA, CDR2 YSYEKL. The CDR3 has 17 amino acids. V was cut by 0 bases and J by 0 bases, with 12 bases left in between. This CDR3 is CASSQEGRGVSNQPQHF. Here the CDR3 DNA reads TGCGCCAGCAGCCAAGAGGGTAGGGGAGTTAGCAATCAGCCCCAGCATTTT.

This clonotype was seen many times. This chain links TRBV5-1 with TRBJ2-7; TRBD1 agrees at 9 bases. Germline values: CDR1 SGHRS, CDR2 YFSETQ. The V segment lost 1 base and the J segment 5 bases; nucleotides outside the gene matches: 10. The CDR3 has 16 residues. The CDR3 DNA reads as TGCGCCAGCAGCTTGTCAGGGACAGGGACTTTCCACGAGCAGTACTTC. It encodes CASSLSGTGTFHEQYF. The full variable domain, with the rest looked up from reference TRBV5-1 and TRBJ2-7, is KAGVTQTPRYLIKTRGQQVTLSCSPISGHRSVSWYQQTPGQGLQFLFEYFSETQRNKGNFPGRFSGRQFSNSRSEMNVSTLELGDSALYLCASSLSGTGTFHEQYFGPGTRLTVT.

The genes are TRBV24-1 and TRBJ2-5; TRBD1 agrees at 7 bases. The germline V gene encodes CDR1 KGHDR and CDR2 SFDVKD. Trimming at V came to 7 bases and at J to 1 base, leaving 8 bases not matched to a gene. The CDR3 is 15 residues long. CDR3 protein: CATSHRGSIQETQYF. The CDR3, as DNA: TGTGCCACCAGCCACAGGGGTTCGATCCAAGAGACCCAGTACTTC.

This clonotype was counted only a few times. The chain couples TRBV24-1 to TRBJ1-5, with 11 bases aligning to TRBD1. This CDR3 has 16 residues. V was clipped by 5 bases and J by 5 bases; unmatched bases: 7. Germline V CDR1 and CDR2: KGHDR, SFDVKD. The CDR3 sequence is CATSGGTGGSDQPQHF. The CDR3 nucleotides are TGTGCCACCAGTGGGGGGACAGGGGGATCCGATCAGCCCCAGCATTTT.

This clonotype has more than one count but fewer than ten. CDR3 coding DNA: TGTGCCAGCAGCCAGATCCGTGGCACCGGGGAGCTGTTTTTT. Translated: CASSQIRGTGELFF. The chain links TRBV3-1 to TRBJ2-2; D ambiguous. The germline V gene encodes CDR1 LGHDT and CDR2 YNNKEL (reference sequence). Trimming took 3 bases from V and 4 from J, leaving 9 bases between them. The CDR3 contains 14 residues. Full variable domain (missing parts from reference TRBV3-1 and TRBJ2-2): DTAVSQTPKYLVTQMGNDKSIKCEQNLGHDTMYWYKQDSKKFLKIMFSYNNKELIINETVPNRFSPKSPDKAHLNLHINSLELGDSAVYFCASSQIRGTGELFFGEGSRLTVL.

This clonotype was picked up a small number of times. The chain joins TRBV2 to TRBJ1-1, with 8 bases aligning to TRBD1. From germline, CDR1 is SNHLY and CDR2 FYNNEI. V lost 5 bases and J lost 1; bases outside the gene matches: 9. The CDR3 runs to 16 residues. CDR3 sequence: CASSRSGGAKNTEAFF. DNA for the CDR3: TGTGCCAGCAGTCGTTCAGGGGGCGCGAAGAACACTGAAGCTTTCTTT.

The chain is built from TRBV20-1 and TRBJ2-7, with D maybe TRBD2 (6 bases). This CDR3 comprises 12 residues. V lost 3 bases to trimming and J lost 7 bases, with 13 bases between them. Germline assignment: CDR1 DFQATT and CDR2 SNEGSKA (reference sequence). CDR3: CSASEGLREQYF. The CDR3 nucleotides read TGCAGTGCTAGCGAGGGACTTCGGGAGCAGTACTTC.

This chain uses TRBV2 with TRBJ2-3; D is unresolved. Germline CDR1 reads SNHLY; CDR2 reads FYNNEI. This CDR3 has 15 residues. The V and J ends lost 4 bases and 4 bases respectively, with 15 bases between them. CDR3 loop: CASSVLLTRADTQYF. DNA for the CDR3: TGTGCCAGCAGTGTCCTTCTAACCCGAGCAGATACGCAGTATTTT.

This clonotype appeared a few times. The rearrangement uses TRBV2 and TRBJ2-1; D might be TRBD1 (6 bases). The germline gives CDR1 SNHLY, CDR2 FYNNEI. This CDR3 has 15 amino acids. V was cut by 6 bases and J by 5 bases, with 17 bases left in between. As DNA, the CDR3 is TGTGCCAGCAGCACAGACAGGTTGGCCAACAATGAGCAGTTCTTC. This encodes CASSTDRLANNEQFF.